This T cell receptor beta chain was obtained from a study of identical twins. A single record per CDR3 protein comes from TCRdb applying MiXCR to the 5' RACE reads. The sample carries 690,000 or so distinct CDR3 sequences, 5.5% to 7.5% recorded once. This clonotype has at least ten counts. V was shortened by 5 bases and J by 4 bases, with 15 bases between the two germline ends. The CDR3 is made up of 14 amino acids. CDR1 and CDR2 (germline): DFQATT, SNEGSKA (reference sequence). This clonotype was sampled from a man between 18 and 35 years old in good health. The chain has TRBV20-1 and TRBJ2-1; D is perhaps TRBD1 (6 bases). The sample was naive T cells sorted from blood. In nucleotides, the CDR3 is TGCAGTGCTCTCCGGGACACCTCTTACAATGAGCAGTTCTTC. Protein product: CSALRDTSYNEQFF.